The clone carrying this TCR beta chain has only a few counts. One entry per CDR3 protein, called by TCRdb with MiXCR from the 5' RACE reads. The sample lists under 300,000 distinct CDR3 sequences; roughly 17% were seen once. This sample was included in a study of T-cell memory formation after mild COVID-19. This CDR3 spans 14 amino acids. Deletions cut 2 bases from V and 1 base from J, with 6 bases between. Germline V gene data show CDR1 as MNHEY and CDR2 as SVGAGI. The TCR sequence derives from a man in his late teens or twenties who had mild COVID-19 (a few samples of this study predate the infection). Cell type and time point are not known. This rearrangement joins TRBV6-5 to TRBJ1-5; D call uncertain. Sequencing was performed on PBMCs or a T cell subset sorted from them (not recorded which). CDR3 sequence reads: CASSYGQSNQPQHF. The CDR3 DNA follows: TGTGCCAGCAGTTACGGCCAGAGCAATCAGCCCCAGCATTTT.